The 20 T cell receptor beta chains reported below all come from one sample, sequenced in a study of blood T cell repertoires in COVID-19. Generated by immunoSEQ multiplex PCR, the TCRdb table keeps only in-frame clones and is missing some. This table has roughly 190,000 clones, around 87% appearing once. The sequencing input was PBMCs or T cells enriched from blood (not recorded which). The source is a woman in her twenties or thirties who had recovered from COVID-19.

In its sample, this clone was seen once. The DNA of the CDR3 is TGTGCCAGCAGCTCCACAGGACGTGGCAATCAGCCCCAGCATTTT. Translation gives CASSSTGRGNQPQHF. This sequence joins TRBV7-3 and TRBJ1-5; weak D call: TRBD1 (5 bases). Germline assignment: CDR1 SGHTA and CDR2 FQGTGA. The CDR3 spans 15 residues. Trimming shortened V by 4 bases and J by 2 bases, and 12 bases separated the two germline ends.

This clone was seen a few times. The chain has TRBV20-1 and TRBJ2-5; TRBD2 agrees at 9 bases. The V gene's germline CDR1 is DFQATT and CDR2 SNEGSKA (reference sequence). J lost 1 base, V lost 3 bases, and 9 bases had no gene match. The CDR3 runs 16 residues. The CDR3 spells CSASMLAGVRQETQYF. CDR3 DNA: TGCAGTGCTAGTATGTTAGCGGGGGTTCGCCAAGAGACCCAGTACTTC.

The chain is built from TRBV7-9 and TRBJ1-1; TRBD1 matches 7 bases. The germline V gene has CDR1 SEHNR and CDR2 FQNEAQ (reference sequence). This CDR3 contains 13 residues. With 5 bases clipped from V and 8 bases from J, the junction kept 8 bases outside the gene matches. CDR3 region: CASSPDRDPEAFF. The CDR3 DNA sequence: TGTGCCAGCAGCCCAGACAGGGACCCCGAAGCTTTCTTT. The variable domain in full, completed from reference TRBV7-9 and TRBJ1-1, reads DTGVSQNPRHKITKRGQNVTFRCDPISEHNRLYWYRQTLGQGPEFLTYFQNEAQLEKSRLLSDRFSAERPKGSFSTLEIQRTEQGDSAMYLCASSPDRDPEAFFGQGTRLTVV.

The CDR3 DNA follows: TGTGCCAGCAGCCCTCGGACAGCATTCGTACAGACCGGGGAGCTGTTTTTT. This translates into CASSPRTAFVQTGELFF. The chain joins TRBV7-2 to TRBJ2-2; D is perhaps TRBD1 (6 bases). Trimming cost V 5 bases and J 5 bases, with 21 bases left between them. Per the germline V gene, CDR1 is SGHTA and CDR2 is FQGNSA. This CDR3 has 17 amino acids.

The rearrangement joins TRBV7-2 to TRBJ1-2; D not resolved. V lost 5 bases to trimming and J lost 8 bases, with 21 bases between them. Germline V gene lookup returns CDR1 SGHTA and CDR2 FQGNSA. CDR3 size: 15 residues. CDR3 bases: TGTGCCAGCAGCCAATCTTCGGGAGTTTCTGGAGGCTACACCTTC. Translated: CASSQSSGVSGGYTF.

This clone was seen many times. Written as DNA, the CDR3 is TGTGCCAGCAGAAAGGAAGGGGGCGCCAATGGCTACACCTTC. It yields the protein CASRKEGGANGYTF. The rearrangement joins TRBV7-9 to TRBJ1-2; 7 bases align to TRBD1. CDR3 length: 14 residues. Germline V gene data show CDR1 as SEHNR and CDR2 as FQNEAQ (reference sequence). The V gene end was trimmed by 6 bases and the J gene end by 6 bases; junction bases not matched to a gene: 10.

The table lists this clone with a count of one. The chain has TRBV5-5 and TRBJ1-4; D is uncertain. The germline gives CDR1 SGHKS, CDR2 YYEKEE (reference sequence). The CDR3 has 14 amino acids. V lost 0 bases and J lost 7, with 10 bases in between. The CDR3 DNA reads TGTGCCAGCAGCTTGGCACAGTTTGGTGAAAAACTGTTTTTT. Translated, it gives CASSLAQFGEKLFF.

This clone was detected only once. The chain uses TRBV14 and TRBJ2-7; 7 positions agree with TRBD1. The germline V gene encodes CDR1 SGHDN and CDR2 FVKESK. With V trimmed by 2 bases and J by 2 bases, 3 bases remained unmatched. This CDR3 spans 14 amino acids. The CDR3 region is CASSQHRGPYEQYF. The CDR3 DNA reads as TGTGCCAGCAGCCAACACAGGGGCCCCTACGAGCAGTACTTC.

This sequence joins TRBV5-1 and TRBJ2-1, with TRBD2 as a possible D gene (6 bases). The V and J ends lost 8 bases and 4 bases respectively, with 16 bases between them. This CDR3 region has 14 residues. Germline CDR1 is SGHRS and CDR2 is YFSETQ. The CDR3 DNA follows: TGCGCCAGTAGTCCGGGACTGACGTACAATGAGCAGTTCTTC. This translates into CASSPGLTYNEQFF. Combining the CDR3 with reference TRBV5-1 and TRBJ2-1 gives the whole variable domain KAGVTQTPRYLIKTRGQQVTLSCSPISGHRSVSWYQQTPGQGLQFLFEYFSETQRNKGNFPGRFSGRQFSNSRSEMNVSTLELGDSALYLCASSPGLTYNEQFFGPGTRLTVL.

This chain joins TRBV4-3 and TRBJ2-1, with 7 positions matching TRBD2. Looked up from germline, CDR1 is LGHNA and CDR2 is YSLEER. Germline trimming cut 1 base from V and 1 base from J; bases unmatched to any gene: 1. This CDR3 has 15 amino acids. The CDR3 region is CASSQGEGSYNEQFF. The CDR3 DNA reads TGCGCCAGCAGCCAAGGGGAGGGGTCCTACAATGAGCAGTTCTTC.

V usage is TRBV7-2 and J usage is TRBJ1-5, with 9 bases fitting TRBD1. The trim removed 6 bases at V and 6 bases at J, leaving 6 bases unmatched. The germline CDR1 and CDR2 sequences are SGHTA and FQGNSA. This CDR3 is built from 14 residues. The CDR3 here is CASRPGQGTQPQHF. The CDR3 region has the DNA TGTGCCAGCAGACCGGGACAGGGTACTCAGCCCCAGCATTTT. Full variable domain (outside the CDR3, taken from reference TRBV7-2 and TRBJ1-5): GAGVSQSPSNKVTEKGKDVELRCDPISGHTALYWYRQSLGQGLEFLIYFQGNSAPDKSGLPSDRFSAERTGGSVSTLTIQRTQQEDSAVYLCASRPGQGTQPQHFGDGTRLSIL.

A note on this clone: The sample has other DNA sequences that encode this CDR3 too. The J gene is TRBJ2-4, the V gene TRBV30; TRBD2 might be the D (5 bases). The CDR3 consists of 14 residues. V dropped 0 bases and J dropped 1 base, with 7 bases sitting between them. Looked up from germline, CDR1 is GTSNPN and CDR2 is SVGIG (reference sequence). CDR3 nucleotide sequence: TGTGCCTGGAGTGTACGGGGTGCCAAAAACATTCAGTACTTC. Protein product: CAWSVRGAKNIQYF.

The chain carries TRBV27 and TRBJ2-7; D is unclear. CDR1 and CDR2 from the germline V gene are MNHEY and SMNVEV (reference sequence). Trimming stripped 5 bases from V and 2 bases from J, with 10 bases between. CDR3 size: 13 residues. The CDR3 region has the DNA TGTGCCAGCAGTCGTACTGTCCCCTACGAGCAGTACTTC. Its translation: CASSRTVPYEQYF.

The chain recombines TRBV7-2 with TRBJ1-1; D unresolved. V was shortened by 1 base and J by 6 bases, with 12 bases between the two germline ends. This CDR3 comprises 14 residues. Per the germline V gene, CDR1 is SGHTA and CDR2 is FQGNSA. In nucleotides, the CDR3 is TGTGCCAGCAGCTTAGTGGGCCAACGCGCTGAAGCTTTCTTT. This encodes CASSLVGQRAEAFF.

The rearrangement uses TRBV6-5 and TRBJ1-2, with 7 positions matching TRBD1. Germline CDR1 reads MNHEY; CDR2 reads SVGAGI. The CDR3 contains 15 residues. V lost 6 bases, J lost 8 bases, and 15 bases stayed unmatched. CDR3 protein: CASSPDRVERKGYTF. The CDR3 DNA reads TGTGCCAGCAGCCCCGACAGGGTAGAGCGGAAAGGCTACACCTTC.

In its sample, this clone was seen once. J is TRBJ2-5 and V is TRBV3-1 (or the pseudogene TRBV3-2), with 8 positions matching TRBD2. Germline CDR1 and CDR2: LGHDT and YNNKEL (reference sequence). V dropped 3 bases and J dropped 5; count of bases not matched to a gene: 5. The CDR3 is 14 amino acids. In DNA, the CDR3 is TGTGCCAGCAGCCATCGGGCGGGAGGTGAGACCCAGTACTTC. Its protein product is CASSHRAGGETQYF.

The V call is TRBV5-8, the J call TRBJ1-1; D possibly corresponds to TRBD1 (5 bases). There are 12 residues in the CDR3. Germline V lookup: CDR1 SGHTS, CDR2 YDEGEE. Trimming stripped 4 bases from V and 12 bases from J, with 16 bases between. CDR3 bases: TGTGCCAGCAGCCCCGGGGGGGGGATAACTTTCTTT. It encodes CASSPGGGITFF.

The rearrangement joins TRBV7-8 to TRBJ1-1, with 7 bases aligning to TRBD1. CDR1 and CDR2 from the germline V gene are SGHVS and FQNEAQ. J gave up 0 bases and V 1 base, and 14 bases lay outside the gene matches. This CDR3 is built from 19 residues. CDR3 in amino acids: CASSLGFRTGTKMNTEAFF. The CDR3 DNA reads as TGTGCCAGCAGCTTAGGTTTCCGGACAGGAACCAAGATGAACACTGAAGCTTTCTTT.

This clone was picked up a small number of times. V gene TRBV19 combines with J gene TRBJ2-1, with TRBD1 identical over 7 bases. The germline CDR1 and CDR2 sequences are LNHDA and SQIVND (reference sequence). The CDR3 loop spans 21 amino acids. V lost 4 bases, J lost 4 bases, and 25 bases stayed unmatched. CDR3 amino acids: CASSNFLRQGRSSFFYNEQFF. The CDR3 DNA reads TGTGCCAGTAGTAACTTCCTGCGACAGGGCCGATCGTCCTTCTTTTACAATGAGCAGTTCTTC.

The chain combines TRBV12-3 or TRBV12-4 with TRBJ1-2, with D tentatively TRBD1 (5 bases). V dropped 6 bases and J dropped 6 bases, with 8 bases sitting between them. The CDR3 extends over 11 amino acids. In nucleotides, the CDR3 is TGTGCCAGCAGCCAGGGTAATGGCTACACCTTC. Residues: CASSQGNGYTF.